A single sample is the source of the 8 T cell receptor beta chains below, sequenced in a study of blood T cells in healthy people across ages. With a J-beta primer mix and a sample-barcoded 5' primer, a second PCR ran 7 to 11 cycles. MiXCR, applied by TCRdb to the 5' RACE reads, yields one record per CDR3 protein. The data hold 450,000 to 700,000 distinct CDR3 sequences, with approximately 25% observed a single time. The material sequenced was blood. Receptors originate from a woman aged 65 to 85 in good health.

In its sample, this clonotype was seen a few times. The gene calls are TRBV20-1 and TRBJ1-4; D ambiguous. The CDR3 contains 14 residues. Deletions cut 1 base from V and 0 bases from J, with 6 bases between. The germline V gene encodes CDR1 DFQATT and CDR2 SNEGSKA (reference sequence). The CDR3 protein is CSARGGPTNEKLFF. The CDR3 bases are TGCAGTGCTAGAGGCGGGCCAACTAATGAAAAACTGTTTTTT.

This clonotype was picked up a small number of times. The gene calls are TRBV7-7 and TRBJ2-2; 8 bases are shared with TRBD2. The CDR3 consists of 15 residues. The germline CDR1 and CDR2 sequences are SSHAT and FNYEAQ (reference sequence). The V and J ends lost 1 base and 4 bases, in that order; junction bases with no gene match: 2. The DNA for the CDR3 is TGTGCCAGCAGCTTAGGGAGCGGGGGCACCGGGGAGCTGTTTTTT. The encoded protein is CASSLGSGGTGELFF.

The chain has TRBV14 and TRBJ2-5; weak D call: TRBD2 (5 bases). Germline CDR1 is SGHDN and CDR2 is FVKESK. This CDR3 comprises 14 residues. Trimming left V 1 base short and J 7 bases short, with 13 bases between. The DNA of the CDR3 is TGTGCCAGCAGCCAAGCTAGCTTGCTTGCGACCCAGTACTTC. It codes for CASSQASLLATQYF.

In its sample, this clonotype was seen a few times. This sequence joins TRBV7-2 and TRBJ2-3, with TRBD2 matching over 9 bases. Germline lookup yields CDR1 SGHTA and CDR2 FQGNSA. The J segment lost 5 bases and the V segment lost 1 base, leaving 13 bases of the junction unmatched. There are 18 residues in the CDR3. The CDR3 loop is CASSLGTSGLFRGDTQYF. The CDR3 bases are TGTGCCAGCAGCTTAGGAACTAGCGGGCTCTTCCGGGGAGATACGCAGTATTTT.

This rearrangement joins TRBV18 to TRBJ2-7, with 10 bases matching TRBD2. CDR3 length: 17 residues. The junction had 9 bases not matched to a gene; V was cut back by 1 base and J by 3 bases. CDR1 is KGHSH, CDR2 LQKENI, per germline. CDR3 protein: CASSPLAGGTLRYEQYF. CDR3 in DNA: TGTGCCAGCTCACCACTAGCGGGGGGTACTCTCCGCTACGAGCAGTACTTC. Based on the CDR3 plus reference TRBV18 and TRBJ2-7, the full variable domain is NAGVMQNPRHLVRRRGQEARLRCSPMKGHSHVYWYRQLPEEGLKFMVYLQKENIIDESGMPKERFSAEFPKEGPSILRIQQVVRGDSAAYFCASSPLAGGTLRYEQYFGPGTRLTVT.

The genes are TRBV7-3 and TRBJ2-7, with 8 nucleotides matching TRBD1. Germline CDR1 is SGHTA and CDR2 is FQGTGA. The CDR3 loop spans 13 amino acids. V trimming: 6 bases; J trimming: 4 bases; junction bases outside the gene matches: 5. Here the CDR3 reads CASSYDRGYEQYF. The CDR3 DNA follows: TGTGCCAGCAGTTACGACAGGGGTTACGAGCAGTACTTC.

Notes on this clonotype: At one of its ends the junction is not consistent with the germline gene, which may arise from a read error. The chain joins TRBV7-9 to TRBJ2-3, with TRBD1 identical over 7 bases. CDR1 is SEHNR and CDR2 is FQNEAQ in the germline V gene (reference sequence). The CDR3 spans 15 residues. The CDR3, as DNA: TGTGCCAGCAGCTCCCCGGGACAGAAGACAGATGCGCAGTATTTT. The encoded protein is CASSSPGQKTDAQYF.

The chain employs TRBV2 and TRBJ2-7; D gene ambiguous. V was pared by 4 bases and J by 5 bases, with 15 bases between. The CDR3 has 14 amino acids. Germline V lookup: CDR1 SNHLY, CDR2 FYNNEI. The DNA for the CDR3 is TGTGCCAGCAGTGCCGAGACTGGTGAGAACGAGCAGTACTTC. The encoded protein is CASSAETGENEQYF.